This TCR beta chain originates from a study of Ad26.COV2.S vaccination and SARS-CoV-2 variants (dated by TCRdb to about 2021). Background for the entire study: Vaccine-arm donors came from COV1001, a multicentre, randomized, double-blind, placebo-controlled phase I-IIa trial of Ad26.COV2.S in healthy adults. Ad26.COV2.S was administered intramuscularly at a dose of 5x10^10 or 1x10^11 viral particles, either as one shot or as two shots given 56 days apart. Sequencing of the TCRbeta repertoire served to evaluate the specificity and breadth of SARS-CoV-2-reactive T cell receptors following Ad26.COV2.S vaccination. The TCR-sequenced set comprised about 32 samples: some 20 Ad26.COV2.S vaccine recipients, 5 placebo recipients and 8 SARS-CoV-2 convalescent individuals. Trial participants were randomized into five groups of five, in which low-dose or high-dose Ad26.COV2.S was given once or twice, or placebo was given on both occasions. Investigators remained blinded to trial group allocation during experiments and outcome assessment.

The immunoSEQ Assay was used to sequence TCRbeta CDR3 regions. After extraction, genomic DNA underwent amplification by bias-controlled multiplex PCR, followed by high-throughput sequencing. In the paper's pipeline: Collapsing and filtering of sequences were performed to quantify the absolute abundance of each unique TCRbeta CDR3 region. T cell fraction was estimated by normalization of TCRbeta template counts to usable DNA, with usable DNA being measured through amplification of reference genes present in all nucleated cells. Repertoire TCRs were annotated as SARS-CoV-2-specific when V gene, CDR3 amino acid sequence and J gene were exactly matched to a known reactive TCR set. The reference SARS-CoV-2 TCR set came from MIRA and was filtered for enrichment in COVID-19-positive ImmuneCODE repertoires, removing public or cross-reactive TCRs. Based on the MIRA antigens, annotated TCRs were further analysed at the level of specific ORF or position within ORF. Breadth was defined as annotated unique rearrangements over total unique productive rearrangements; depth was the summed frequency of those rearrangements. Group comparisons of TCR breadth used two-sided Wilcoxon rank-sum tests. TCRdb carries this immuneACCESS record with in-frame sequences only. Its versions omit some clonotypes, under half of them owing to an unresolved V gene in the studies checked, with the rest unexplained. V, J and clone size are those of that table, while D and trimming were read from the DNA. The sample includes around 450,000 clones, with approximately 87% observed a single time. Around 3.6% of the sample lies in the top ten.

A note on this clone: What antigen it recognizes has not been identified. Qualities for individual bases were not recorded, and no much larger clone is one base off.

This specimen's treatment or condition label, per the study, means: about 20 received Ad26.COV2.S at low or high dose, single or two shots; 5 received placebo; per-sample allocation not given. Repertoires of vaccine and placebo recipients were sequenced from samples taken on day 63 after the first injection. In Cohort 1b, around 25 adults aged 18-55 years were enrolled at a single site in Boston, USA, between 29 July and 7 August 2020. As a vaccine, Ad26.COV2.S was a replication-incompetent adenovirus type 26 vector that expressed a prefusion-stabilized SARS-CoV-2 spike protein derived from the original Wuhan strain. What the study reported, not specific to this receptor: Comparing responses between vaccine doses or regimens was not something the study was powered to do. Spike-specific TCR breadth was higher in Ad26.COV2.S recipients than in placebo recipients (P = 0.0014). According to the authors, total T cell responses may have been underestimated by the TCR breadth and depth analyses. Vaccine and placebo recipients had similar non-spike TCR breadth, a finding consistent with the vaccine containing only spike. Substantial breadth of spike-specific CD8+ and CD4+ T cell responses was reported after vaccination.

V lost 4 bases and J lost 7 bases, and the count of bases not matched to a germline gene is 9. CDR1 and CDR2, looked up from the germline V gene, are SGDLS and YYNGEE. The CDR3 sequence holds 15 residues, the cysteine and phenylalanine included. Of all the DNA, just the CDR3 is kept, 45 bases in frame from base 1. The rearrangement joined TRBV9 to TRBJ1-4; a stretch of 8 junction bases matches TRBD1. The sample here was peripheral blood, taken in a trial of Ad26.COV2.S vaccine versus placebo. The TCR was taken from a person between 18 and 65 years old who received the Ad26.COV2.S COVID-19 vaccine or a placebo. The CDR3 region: CASSPTGQVFEKLFF. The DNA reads TGTGCCAGCAGCCCAACGGGACAGGTTTTTGAAAAACTGTTTTTT.